This TCR beta chain was recorded in a study of blood T cell repertoires in COVID-19. Generated by immunoSEQ multiplex PCR, the TCRdb table keeps only in-frame clones and is missing some. The table lists around 400,000 clones, approximately 87% of them singletons, with 8.5% to 12% in the top ten. This clone was seen once. The CDR3 is made up of 13 amino acids. Germline V gene sequence: CDR1 GTSNPN, CDR2 SVGIG (reference sequence). Between the trimmed V and J ends, which lost 2 bases and 2 bases, there was a span of 8 bases. The sequence was obtained from a woman under 40 with COVID-19, enrolled during active disease. V gene TRBV30 combines with J gene TRBJ2-3; D gene uncertain. Source material: peripheral blood. CDR3 DNA: TGTGCCTGGAGTTTTGGGCTCACAGATACGCAGTATTTT. It encodes CAWSFGLTDTQYF.